These T cell receptor beta chains were read from a single sample in a study of shared clonotypes between healthy human individuals. Clones were read by immunoSEQ multiplex PCR, and TCRdb kept only the in-frame ones, dropping some. The profile shows 2 million to 2.5 million clones, 85% to 95% of them singletons. Source material: naive CD4+ T cells from PBMCs. These receptors were obtained from a man aged 18 to 29 in good health. Some clones in this sample may be carry-over from other donors' samples. Both conserved end residues are part of each CDR3. The order of the fields is CDR3 protein, CDR3 DNA, D gene, V gene, clone size, J gene, CDR3 length. A D gene is named only where the DNA matches it firmly. A clone size is listed for some rows: how often the clone was seen (once, few, many), or a class if it is expanded.

CASSRGTGPYNEQFF,TGTGCCAGCAGCCGGGGAACAGGACCCTACAATGAGCAGTTCTTC,.,TRBV7-2,.,TRBJ2-1,15
CASSPLGGAGETQYF,TGTGCCAGCAGTCCGCTGGGGGGGGCCGGGGAGACCCAGTACTTC,.,TRBV5-6,.,TRBJ2-5,15
CASSIKASTSAFF,TGTGCCAGTAGTATTAAAGCCAGCACGTCGGCTTTCTTT,.,TRBV19,.,TRBJ1-1,13
CASSDLVGRETYNEQFF,TGTGCCAGCAGTGATCTCGTCGGGAGGGAAACCTACAATGAGCAGTTCTTC,TRBD2,TRBV6-1,.,TRBJ2-1,17
CASSLSGTYTGELFF,TGTGCCAGCAGCTTATCCGGCACCTACACCGGGGAGCTGTTTTTT,.,TRBV7-3,.,TRBJ2-2,15
CASRPDSHEKLFF,TGTGCCAGCAGACCGGACAGCCATGAAAAACTGTTTTTT,.,TRBV28,.,TRBJ1-4,13
CASRGSTATTYEQYF,TGTGCCAGCAGGGGTAGTACAGCTACAACCTACGAGCAGTACTTC,.,TRBV27,.,TRBJ2-7,15
CASSKEANTEAFF,TGTGCCAGTAGTAAGGAGGCGAACACTGAAGCTTTCTTT,.,TRBV19,.,TRBJ1-1,13
CASSPPGQNTEAFF,TGTGCCAGTAGCCCTCCCGGTCAGAACACTGAAGCTTTCTTT,.,TRBV19,.,TRBJ1-1,14
CAWSVTGGKGEQYF,TGTGCCTGGAGTGTTACAGGGGGTAAGGGAGAGCAGTACTTC,TRBD1,TRBV30,.,TRBJ2-7,14
CASSESSGRVSGELFF,TGTGCCAGCAGTGAGTCGAGCGGGAGGGTGTCCGGGGAGCTGTTTTTT,TRBD2,TRBV6-1,.,TRBJ2-2,16
CASSPGGFETQYF,TGTGCCAGCAGCCCAGGGGGTTTTGAGACCCAGTACTTC,TRBD1,TRBV28,.,TRBJ2-5,13
CASSLSPGSNQPQHF,TGCGCCAGCAGCCTGTCCCCGGGGTCCAATCAGCCCCAGCATTTT,.,TRBV5-1,.,TRBJ1-5,15
CATSRDPNYGYTF,TGTGCCACCAGCAGAGACCCTAATTATGGCTACACCTTC,.,TRBV15,.,TRBJ1-2,13
CASSLGTSPNEQFF,TGTGCCAGCAGCTTAGGGACTAGTCCCAATGAGCAGTTCTTC,TRBD2,TRBV7-3,.,TRBJ2-1,14
CASSPRGQGTDTQYF,TGTGCCAGCTCTCCTCGGGGACAGGGGACAGATACGCAGTATTTT,TRBD1,TRBV18,.,TRBJ2-3,15
CASSADRVRNTEAFF,TGTGCCAGCAGCGCAGACAGGGTGCGGAACACTGAAGCTTTCTTT,TRBD1,TRBV5-8,once,TRBJ1-1,15
CASSTTGNRYEQYF,TGTGCCAGCAGCACCACAGGGAATCGCTACGAGCAGTACTTC,.,TRBV6-1,.,TRBJ2-7,14
CASSPLRDRVAEQYF,TGTGCCAGTAGTCCACTGAGGGACAGGGTCGCCGAGCAGTACTTC,TRBD1,TRBV19,.,TRBJ2-7,15
CASSVGRRTEAFF,TGTGCCAGCAGCGTAGGGCGAAGGACTGAAGCTTTCTTT,.,TRBV9,few,TRBJ1-1,13
CASSETRQRANEQFF,TGTGCCAGCAGTGAGACCCGTCAGAGGGCCAATGAGCAGTTCTTC,.,TRBV2,.,TRBJ2-1,15
CASSLERQETQYF,TGTGCCAGCAGCTTAGAGAGGCAAGAGACCCAGTACTTC,.,TRBV7-9,.,TRBJ2-5,13
CASRVAGGSDEQFF,TGTGCCAGCAGGGTAGCGGGAGGGTCTGATGAGCAGTTCTTC,TRBD2,TRBV6-5,.,TRBJ2-1,14
CASSLEAGSYYGYTF,TGTGCCAGCAGCTTAGAAGCAGGTTCCTACTATGGCTACACCTTC,.,TRBV7-2,.,TRBJ1-2,15
CASSPDTMNTEAFF,TGTGCCAGCAGCCCGGACACGATGAACACTGAAGCTTTCTTT,.,TRBV7-7,.,TRBJ1-1,14
CASSAVASGSFDTQYF,TGTGCCAGCAGCGCCGTGGCTAGCGGGAGTTTTGATACGCAGTATTTT,TRBD2,TRBV28,.,TRBJ2-3,16
CASSPLSGDTQYF,TGTGCCAGCAGCCCCTTATCTGGAGATACGCAGTATTTT,.,TRBV11-3,.,TRBJ2-3,13
CASSLAGAGANVLTF,TGTGCCAGCAGCTTAGCAGGGGCTGGGGCCAACGTCCTGACTTTC,.,TRBV7-2,.,TRBJ2-6,15
CASSPPGQVRVAFF,TGTGCCAGTAGTCCCCCGGGACAGGTCCGGGTAGCTTTCTTT,TRBD1,TRBV19,.,TRBJ1-1,14
CASGVGLSEGNYGYTF,TGTGCCAGTGGAGTGGGTCTAAGTGAGGGGAACTATGGCTACACCTTC,.,TRBV25-1,.,TRBJ1-2,16
CASSLGPSSYEQYF,TGTGCCAGCAGTTTGGGACCCAGCTCCTACGAGCAGTACTTC,.,TRBV6-5,.,TRBJ2-7,14
CASSGAKHSSGIYEQYF,TGTGCCAGCAGTGGCGCTAAACACTCTAGCGGGATATACGAGCAGTACTTC,TRBD2,TRBV6-1,.,TRBJ2-7,17
CASSSTMGANVLTF,TGTGCCAGCAGCTCAACCATGGGGGCCAACGTCCTGACTTTC,.,TRBV7-3,.,TRBJ2-6,14
CASIGAYLGSEKLFF,TGTGCCAGTATTGGGGCCTACCTGGGGAGTGAAAAACTGTTTTTT,.,TRBV19,.,TRBJ1-4,15
CASSSLSSGTYNEQFF,TGTGCCAGCAGTTCCCTGTCTAGCGGGACCTACAATGAGCAGTTCTTC,TRBD2,TRBV28,.,TRBJ2-1,16
CASSRTSGNSYEQYF,TGTGCCAGCAGTCGGACTAGCGGGAACTCCTACGAGCAGTACTTC,TRBD2,TRBV6-5,.,TRBJ2-7,15
CAVTSGSTDTQYF,TGTGCGGTGACTAGCGGGAGCACAGATACGCAGTATTTT,TRBD2,TRBV6-5,.,TRBJ2-3,13
CASSLTGHHEQFF,TGTGCCAGCAGTTTAACGGGACACCATGAGCAGTTCTTC,.,TRBV28,.,TRBJ2-1,13
CASSQLRNRDGNEKLFF,TGTGCCAGCAGTCAATTACGGAACAGGGACGGGAATGAAAAACTGTTTTTT,.,TRBV28,.,TRBJ1-4,17
CASSFPLTGELFF,TGTGCCAGCAGTTTTCCCCTCACCGGGGAGCTGTTTTTT,.,TRBV28,.,TRBJ2-2,13
CASRTFEVDYGYTF,TGTGCCAGTAGAACCTTTGAAGTCGACTATGGCTACACCTTC,.,TRBV19,.,TRBJ1-2,14
CASSWAKAGGLGELFF,TGTGCCAGCAGCTGGGCTAAAGCGGGAGGGCTCGGGGAGCTGTTTTTT,TRBD2,TRBV5-4,.,TRBJ2-2,16
CASSLYRGGNTGELFF,TGTGCCAGCAGCTTGTACAGAGGGGGGAACACCGGGGAGCTGTTTTTT,.,TRBV5-4,.,TRBJ2-2,16
CASSSRGTLLNSPLHF,TGCGCCAGCAGCTCCAGAGGGACTCTACTTAATTCACCCCTCCACTTT,.,TRBV4-1,.,TRBJ1-6,16
CASSPSFYSYNEQFF,TGTGCCAGCAGTCCTAGCTTCTATTCCTACAATGAGCAGTTCTTC,.,TRBV6-1,once,TRBJ2-1,15
CASSMGLAAYEQYF,TGTGCCAGTAGTATGGGACTAGCGGCCTACGAGCAGTACTTC,TRBD2,TRBV19,few,TRBJ2-7,14
CASSTGIFNYNEQFF,TGTGCCAGCAGTACCGGGATTTTTAACTACAATGAGCAGTTCTTC,.,TRBV6-5,.,TRBJ2-1,15
CASSFWQGSHEQYF,TGTGCCAGCAGCTTCTGGCAGGGGTCCCACGAGCAGTACTTC,.,TRBV5-6,.,TRBJ2-7,14
CASSFGQGGQETQYF,TGTGCCAGCAGCTTTGGACAGGGGGGACAAGAGACCCAGTACTTC,TRBD1,TRBV7-8,.,TRBJ2-5,15
CASNLGQGVNEKLFF,TGTGCCAGCAACTTGGGACAGGGTGTTAATGAAAAACTGTTTTTT,TRBD1,TRBV7-9,.,TRBJ1-4,15
CASSPLPGTGAYYEQYF,TGTGCCAGCAGTCCCCTCCCAGGGACAGGGGCCTACTACGAGCAGTACTTC,TRBD1,TRBV28,.,TRBJ2-7,17
CASRKQDLILDTQYF,TGTGCCAGTAGAAAACAGGATCTGATATTAGATACGCAGTATTTT,.,TRBV19,.,TRBJ2-3,15
CSVESNTGELFF,TGCAGCGTTGAGAGTAACACCGGGGAGCTGTTTTTT,.,TRBV29-1,.,TRBJ2-2,12